The present TCR beta chain was sequenced within a study of glioma-infiltrating T cells after dendritic cell vaccination. Study information: Dendritic cells derived from monocytes and pulsed with autologous tumor lysate formed the vaccine.

Up to about 2 ug genomic DNA was used for TCRB CDR3 amplification. Data came from immunoSEQ multiplex PCR; TCRdb stores just in-frame clones and leaves some out. The table includes 80,000 to 95,000 clones, roughly 84% detected once. CDR1 and CDR2 from the germline V gene are LNHDA and SQIVND (reference sequence). The CDR3 loop spans 11 amino acids. The germline V and J ends were trimmed by 8 bases and 6 bases, with 9 bases remaining between them. PBMC were collected before vaccination, two weeks after the third vaccination, and at progression. The V gene is TRBV19, the J gene TRBJ2-3; unclear D gene. The TCR was taken from a human donor with glioblastoma. Sequenced material: blood, taken before dendritic cell vaccination. CDR3 bases: TGTGCCAGTGGGCATGGGGATACGCAGTATTTT. Protein sequence: CASGHGDTQYF.